The 19 T cell receptor beta chains in this list originate from one sample, sequenced in a study of T cell repertoires in cytomegalovirus infection. Each CDR3 protein gets one entry after TCRdb re-called the reads with MiXCR. Of fewer than 300,000 distinct CDR3 sequences listed, under 30% are singletons. Sequenced: PBMCs. The receptor set was obtained from a human donor in good health (CMV status not recorded). Some clones in this sample may be carry-over from other donors' samples.

This clonotype was detected a few times. The rearrangement joins TRBV20-1 to TRBJ2-7, with a possible D match to TRBD2 (6 bases). CDR1 is DFQATT, CDR2 SNEGSKA, per germline (reference sequence). The CDR3 spans 16 residues. The V end was cut by 0 bases, the J end by 4 bases, with 19 bases between. CDR3 DNA: TGCAGTGCTAGAGATCTCATTGGCGGGACTCTTTACGAGCAGTACTTC. The encoded protein is CSARDLIGGTLYEQYF.

The table lists this clonotype with many counts. The gene calls are TRBV7-2 and TRBJ2-3, with a tentative D call TRBD2 (6 bases). V shed 5 bases and J shed 0 bases, with 12 bases lying between them. The CDR3 totals 15 residues. The germline gives CDR1 SGHTA, CDR2 FQGNSA. DNA for the CDR3: TGTGCCAGCAGCACGGACTATCTTAGCACAGATACGCAGTATTTT. This sequence encodes CASSTDYLSTDTQYF.

The CDR3 coding sequence is TGTGCCAGCAGCTTAACCCCCCCAGGGAGCAGTCGAAACATTCAGTACTTC. The encoded protein is CASSLTPPGSSRNIQYF. The rearrangement joins TRBV7-2 to TRBJ2-4; D is tentatively TRBD1 or TRBD2 (5 bases each). Germline CDR1 is SGHTA and CDR2 is FQGNSA. This CDR3 spans 17 amino acids. With 2 bases removed from V and 6 bases from J, the gap between germline ends came to 20 bases.

This chain links TRBV11-3 with TRBJ1-3, with D unresolved. Germline CDR1 and CDR2: SGHNT and YENEEA. The CDR3 is made up of 16 amino acids. The V and J ends lost 0 bases and 0 bases respectively, with 9 bases between them. CDR3 in DNA: TGTGCCAGCAGCTTAGATTCCGGATTCTCTGGAAACACCATATATTTT. Its protein is CASSLDSGFSGNTIYF.

The rearrangement joins TRBV12-3 or TRBV12-4 to TRBJ2-1; D gene uncertain. V was trimmed by 5 bases and J by 8 bases, leaving 16 bases between them. The CDR3 extends over 14 amino acids. The CDR3 bases are TGTGCCAGCAGTCCCAGTGCCGGTTGGGATGAGCAGTTCTTC. Translation gives CASSPSAGWDEQFF.

This clonotype was seen a few times. The CDR3 spells CASSQDSGRLTGELFF. For the CDR3, the DNA is TGCGCCAGCAGCCAAGATTCCGGGAGGTTGACCGGGGAGCTGTTTTTT. V and J are TRBV4-3 and TRBJ2-2; 7 bases are shared with TRBD2. J lost 5 bases, V lost 0 bases, and 6 bases had no gene match. This CDR3 has 16 amino acids. From germline, CDR1 is LGHNA and CDR2 YSLEER.

This clonotype turned up a few times. V is TRBV29-1 and J is TRBJ2-5; 8 nucleotides line up with TRBD2. The germline V gene has CDR1 SQVTM and CDR2 ANQGSEA. This CDR3 has 12 amino acids. V lost 5 bases, J lost 5 bases, and 4 bases stayed unmatched. The chain's CDR3 is CSVRGGLETQYF. The CDR3 bases are TGCAGCGTTCGGGGGGGGCTGGAGACCCAGTACTTC. The complete variable domain, with remaining parts taken from reference TRBV29-1 and TRBJ2-5, reads SAVISQKPSRDICQRGTSLTIQCQVDSQVTMMFWYRQQPGQSLTLIATANQGSEATYESGFVIDKFPISRPNLTFSTLTVSNMSPEDSSIYLCSVRGGLETQYFGPGTRLLVL.

There are many counts of this clonotype. This sequence joins TRBV7-2 and TRBJ2-6, with a weak D call TRBD1 (5 bases). The CDR3 sequence is 16 residues long. Germline V gene sequence: CDR1 SGHTA, CDR2 FQGNSA. V lost 3 bases and J lost 3, with 12 bases in between. The CDR3 loop is CASSLGTGLGANVLTF. As DNA, the CDR3 is TGTGCCAGCAGCTTGGGCACAGGCCTTGGGGCCAACGTCCTGACTTTC.

Many counts were recorded for this clonotype. The chain uses TRBV7-6 and TRBJ1-6; D is undetermined. The CDR3 extends over 14 amino acids. In germline, CDR1 is SGHVS, CDR2 FNYEAQ. The ends were cut back, 5 bases at V and 5 bases at J, with 10 bases in the middle. The CDR3 is CASSRGTDNSPLHF. CDR3 nucleotide sequence: TGTGCCAGCAGCCGCGGTACCGATAATTCACCCCTCCACTTT. The complete variable domain, with remaining parts taken from reference TRBV7-6 and TRBJ1-6, reads GAGVSQSPRYKVTKRGQDVALRCDPISGHVSLYWYRQALGQGPEFLTYFNYEAQQDKSGLPNDRFSAERPEGSISTLTIQRTEQRDSAMYRCASSRGTDNSPLHFGNGTRLTVT.

The genes are TRBV20-1 and TRBJ1-1; D not resolved. V lost 4 bases and J 6 bases, leaving 15 bases between the germline ends. The CDR3 sequence is 13 residues long. Germline CDR1 reads DFQATT; CDR2 reads SNEGSKA (reference sequence). The CDR3 loop is CSAKGLSGAEAFF. As DNA, the CDR3 is TGCAGTGCTAAGGGATTGAGCGGGGCTGAAGCTTTCTTT.

This chain links TRBV15 with TRBJ2-7, with D unresolved. Germline-derived CDR1 and CDR2 are LNHNV and YYDKDF (reference sequence). Trimming took off 1 base at V and 1 base at J, with 8 bases between the two ends. This CDR3 is 14 amino acids long. In nucleotides, the CDR3 is TGTGCCACCAGCAGAGTGGAAACTTCCTACGAGCAGTACTTC. Protein product: CATSRVETSYEQYF.

The chain links TRBV11-2 to TRBJ2-7, with 8 bases lining up with TRBD1. Trimming cost V 5 bases and J 5 bases; bases outside gene matches: 8. CDR1 SGHAT and CDR2 FQNNGV come from the germline V gene. The length of the CDR3 is 14 residues. CDR3 region: CASSLIGTGNEQYF. The CDR3 DNA reads as TGTGCCAGCAGCCTTATCGGGACAGGTAACGAGCAGTACTTC. The full variable domain, rest sourced from reference TRBV11-2 and TRBJ2-7, is EAGVAQSPRYKIIEKRQSVAFWCNPISGHATLYWYQQILGQGPKLLIQFQNNGVVDDSQLPKDRFSAERLKGVDSTLKIQPAKLEDSAVYLCASSLIGTGNEQYFGPGTRLTVT.

This sequence joins TRBV20-1 and TRBJ1-4; no firm D call. This CDR3 contains 13 residues. CDR1 is DFQATT and CDR2 is SNEGSKA in the germline V gene (reference sequence). With 1 base removed from V and 5 bases from J, the gap between germline ends came to 8 bases. CDR3 amino acids: CSARASRNEKLFF. The CDR3 DNA follows: TGCAGTGCTAGAGCGTCGCGGAATGAAAAACTGTTTTTT.

This clonotype was counted many times. This chain joins TRBV6-2 or TRBV6-3 and TRBJ2-5; the D call may be TRBD1 or TRBD2 (6 bases each). The CDR3 loop spans 15 amino acids. CDR1 and CDR2 (germline): MNHEY, SVGEGT. The ends were cut back, 5 bases at V and 4 bases at J, with 17 bases in the middle. CDR3 DNA: TGTGCCAGCAGTGGGAGGACAGTCTACAGAGAGACCCAGTACTTC. Protein: CASSGRTVYRETQYF.

This clonotype was seen repeatedly, ten times or more. V gene TRBV7-2 combines with J gene TRBJ1-5, with 10 bases lining up with TRBD1. There are 15 residues in the CDR3. Trimming removed 5 bases from V and 7 bases from J; junction bases left unmatched: 8. The germline gives CDR1 SGHTA, CDR2 FQGNSA. The CDR3 DNA reads as TGTGCCAGCAGCCCACGACAGGGGGCAGGGCAGCCCCAGCATTTT. Translating it yields CASSPRQGAGQPQHF.

This clonotype came up many times. The rearrangement links TRBV12-3 or TRBV12-4 to TRBJ2-1; 9 nucleotides match TRBD2. The CDR3 extends over 16 amino acids. J lost 2 bases, V lost 6 bases, and 8 bases had no gene match. The CDR3 spells CASRDGGTSPYNEQFF. In nucleotides, the CDR3 is TGTGCCAGCAGAGATGGGGGGACTAGCCCCTACAATGAGCAGTTCTTC.

The table lists this clonotype with a few counts. The chain has TRBV4-1 and TRBJ1-4; TRBD1 aligns across 7 bases. The CDR3 sequence is 15 residues long. V was clipped by 4 bases and J by 4 bases; unmatched bases: 6. Germline CDR1 is MGHRA and CDR2 is YSYEKL. CDR3 sequence: CASSLQGQNNEKLFF. The DNA of the CDR3 is TGCGCCAGCAGCCTGCAGGGACAGAATAATGAAAAACTGTTTTTT.

This clonotype showed up many times. V usage is TRBV7-2 and J usage is TRBJ2-3, with a possible D match to TRBD2 (5 bases). V was cut by 5 bases and J by 6 bases, with 15 bases left in between. Germline values: CDR1 SGHTA, CDR2 FQGNSA. The CDR3 is made up of 14 amino acids. CDR3 loop: CASSPSPGLDTQYF. CDR3 sequence (DNA): TGTGCCAGCAGCCCTAGCCCGGGATTGGATACGCAGTATTTT.

In its sample, this clonotype was seen a few times. The chain carries TRBV6-5 and TRBJ1-5, with 7 bases that match TRBD1. Trimming removed 0 bases from V and 4 bases from J; junction bases left unmatched: 9. Germline V lookup: CDR1 MNHEY, CDR2 SVGAGI. The CDR3 covers 17 residues. In nucleotides, the CDR3 is TGTGCCAGCAGTTACTCGGGAACAGGGGTATGGAATCAGCCCCAGCATTTT. This encodes CASSYSGTGVWNQPQHF.